These 23 T cell receptor beta chains were sequenced from one sample in a study of neoadjuvant anti-PD-1 for oral cavity cancer. Indicated time point: after neoadjuvant nivolumab, at surgical resection. Assay: immunoSEQ multiplex PCR; the TCRdb copy retains only in-frame clones and omits some. The data hold about 12,000 clones, with 60% to 85% observed a single time. The sample in question was PBMCs, obtained after nivolumab (anti-PD-1) treatment. The receptors stem from a person aged 35-80 years with oral cavity squamous cell carcinoma.

The sample holds a few counts of this clone. This chain connects TRBV27 to TRBJ1-2; D call uncertain. Trimming cost V 1 base and J 2 bases, with 5 bases left between them. The germline CDR1 and CDR2 sequences are MNHEY and SMNVEV (reference sequence). This CDR3 has 13 residues. The DNA for the CDR3 is TGTGCCAGCAGTTTATTCATCAACTATGGCTACACCTTC. Translating gives CASSLFINYGYTF.

In this sample, this clone turned up a few times. The V and J genes are TRBV6-1 and TRBJ1-2; 8 bases agree with TRBD1. The V and J ends lost 5 bases and 8 bases, in that order; junction bases with no gene match: 10. The CDR3 loop spans 14 amino acids. The germline gives CDR1 MNHNS, CDR2 SASEGT. CDR3 sequence reads: CASSNGQGTSGYTF. The DNA for the CDR3 is TGTGCCAGCAGTAACGGACAGGGAACCAGCGGCTACACCTTC.

CDR3 sequence reads: CSVAWETQYF. DNA of the CDR3: TGCAGCGTTGCGTGGGAGACCCAGTACTTC. The V gene is TRBV29-1, the J gene TRBJ2-5; D remains unclear. Germline lookup yields CDR1 SQVTM and CDR2 ANQGSEA. The CDR3 totals 10 residues. V gave up 4 bases and J gave up 5 bases, with 5 bases separating them.

The chain combines TRBV30 with TRBJ2-1, with 8 bases identical to TRBD1. The germline gives CDR1 GTSNPN, CDR2 SVGIG (reference sequence). The junction had 15 bases not matched to a gene; V was cut back by 4 bases and J by 7 bases. The CDR3 has 16 amino acids. The CDR3 reads CAWKGVGDRSLNEQFF. CDR3 bases: TGTGCCTGGAAGGGGGTAGGGGACAGGAGTTTAAATGAGCAGTTCTTC.

This clone appeared a few times. The chain has TRBV18 and TRBJ2-5; D may correspond to TRBD1 or TRBD2 (5 bases each). The tail of the sequence fits TRBJ2-7 better, so the J call may be wrong. Germline loops: CDR1 KGHSH, CDR2 LQKENI. The CDR3 spans 14 residues. CDR3 sequence: CASSNSEGIYEQYF. CDR3 DNA sequence: TGTGCCAGCTCAAACTCCGAGGGGATTTACGAGCAGTACTTC.

The chain joins TRBV7-9 to TRBJ1-5, with unresolved D. Per germline, CDR1 SEHNR and CDR2 FQNEAQ (reference sequence). Trimming removed 5 bases at V and 4 bases at J, with 9 bases between. The CDR3 runs to 13 residues. The CDR3 bases are TGTGCCAGCAGCAAGCAGGAGAATCAGCCCCAGCATTTT. Translation gives CASSKQENQPQHF.

This clone was seen only once. This chain links TRBV6-1 with TRBJ2-3; D is undetermined. Per the germline V gene, CDR1 is MNHNS and CDR2 is SASEGT. V was shortened by 6 bases and J by 6 bases, with 16 bases between the two germline ends. The CDR3 sequence is 14 residues long. The chain's CDR3 is CASSLPRPGDTQYF. The CDR3 DNA is TGTGCCAGCAGCCTTCCCCGTCCTGGGGATACGCAGTATTTT.

The chain links TRBV6-4 to TRBJ2-7, with D perhaps TRBD1 or TRBD2 (6 bases each). This CDR3 is built from 16 residues. The germline V and J ends were trimmed by 6 bases and 7 bases, with 25 bases remaining between them. Germline CDR1 MRHNA, CDR2 SNTAGT. Written as DNA, the CDR3 is TGTGCCAGCAGCGAGCCCCTGTTAAAACAAGGGGGGGAGCAGTACTTC. Amino acid sequence: CASSEPLLKQGGEQYF.

The chain couples TRBV6-5 to TRBJ2-7; TRBD1 aligns across 7 bases. CDR1 is MNHEY, CDR2 SVGAGI, per germline. This CDR3 is 16 amino acids long. The V and J ends lost 0 bases and 3 bases, in that order; junction bases with no gene match: 8. DNA of the CDR3: TGTGCCAGCAGTTACTCGAACACGGGACAGAGCTACGAGCAGTACTTC. This encodes CASSYSNTGQSYEQYF.

The chain links TRBV19 to TRBJ1-2, with D unresolved. Germline values: CDR1 LNHDA, CDR2 SQIVND (reference sequence). The CDR3 spans 16 residues. V lost 7 bases and J lost 3, with 21 bases in between. CDR3 in amino acids: CASTASRTLRHYGYTF. The CDR3 nucleotides read TGTGCCAGTACCGCGTCCCGGACTCTGCGGCACTATGGCTACACCTTC.

This clone was seen a few times. The J gene is TRBJ2-7, the V gene TRBV6-6; D is perhaps TRBD1 or TRBD2 (6 bases each). The CDR3 extends over 15 amino acids. Germline V gives CDR1 MNHNY, CDR2 SVGAGI (reference sequence). Trimming cost V 4 bases and J 0 bases, with 13 bases left between them. The CDR3: CASSLEGGGSYEQYF. The CDR3 DNA is TGTGCCAGCAGTTTAGAGGGGGGCGGCTCCTACGAGCAGTACTTC.

The chain joins TRBV27 to TRBJ1-1; D gene unclear. Germline values: CDR1 MNHEY, CDR2 SMNVEV (reference sequence). This CDR3 has 13 residues. With 3 bases removed from V and 1 base from J, the gap between germline ends came to 6 bases. CDR3 amino acids: CASSFRTNTEAFF. CDR3 sequence (DNA): TGTGCCAGCAGTTTTAGGACGAACACTGAAGCTTTCTTT.

This chain joins TRBV4-1 and TRBJ1-5; 9 bases are a match to TRBD1. The V and J ends lost 1 base and 3 bases, in that order; junction bases with no gene match: 7. The CDR3 is made up of 17 amino acids. Germline V gene lookup returns CDR1 MGHRA and CDR2 YSYEKL. CDR3 in DNA: TGCGCCAGCAGCCAAGTCTCACAGGGGGCCTTCAATCAGCCCCAGCATTTT. Translating it yields CASSQVSQGAFNQPQHF.

The chain has TRBV7-8 and TRBJ1-3; 7 nucleotides align to TRBD1. Trimming took 2 bases from V and 7 from J; bases not matched to a gene: 17. This CDR3 contains 18 residues. Germline V gives CDR1 SGHVS, CDR2 FQNEAQ. CDR3 nucleotides: TGTGCCAGCAGCTTACGCGGATTAGCCGGGGACAGAGGGAACACCATATATTTT. This sequence encodes CASSLRGLAGDRGNTIYF.

The chain carries TRBV11-2 and TRBJ2-1, with 11 bases matching TRBD2. J lost 8 bases, V lost 6 bases, and 9 bases had no gene match. Germline loops: CDR1 SGHAT, CDR2 FQNNGV. The length of the CDR3 is 15 residues. CDR3 sequence (DNA): TGTGCCAGCAGACCTTTAGCGGGAGGGCCCTATGAGCAGTTCTTC. It specifies CASRPLAGGPYEQFF.

This clone was observed once. The chain employs TRBV6-5 and TRBJ1-2, with unresolved D. Trimming pared 2 bases from V and 4 bases from J, leaving 8 bases between. CDR1 is MNHEY, CDR2 SVGAGI, per germline. The CDR3 spans 13 residues. CDR3 residues: CASSYREGYGYTF. The CDR3 DNA reads as TGTGCCAGCAGTTACAGGGAGGGCTATGGCTACACCTTC.

This clone was observed a handful of times. The genes are TRBV10-2 and TRBJ1-6, with D maybe TRBD1 (5 bases). CDR1 and CDR2 from the germline V gene are WSHSY and SAAADI. The CDR3 runs to 13 residues. The V gene lost 4 bases and the J gene lost 8 bases, with 9 bases spanning the gap. CDR3 protein: CASSVGTDSPLHF. The CDR3 nucleotides read TGCGCCAGCAGTGTAGGGACGGATTCACCCCTCCACTTT.

V gene TRBV5-4 combines with J gene TRBJ1-2, with D possibly matching TRBD1 (6 bases). Trimming left V 1 base short and J 8 bases short, with 18 bases between. In germline, CDR1 is SGHNT, CDR2 YYREEE (reference sequence). The CDR3 covers 15 residues. The CDR3, as DNA: TGTGCCAGCAGCTTGAGGACAGACATATCGAGGGGCTACACCTTC. Translation: CASSLRTDISRGYTF.

The V call is TRBV27, the J call TRBJ2-7; TRBD2 matches at 7 bases. Looked up from germline, CDR1 is MNHEY and CDR2 is SMNVEV (reference sequence). Trimming removed 4 bases from V and 6 bases from J; junction bases left unmatched: 6. This CDR3 contains 13 residues. CDR3: CASSWGREGEQYF. The CDR3 DNA is TGTGCCAGCAGTTGGGGCAGGGAGGGCGAGCAGTACTTC.

In its sample, this clone was seen a few times. The rearrangement uses TRBV4-1 and TRBJ1-2; D remains unclear. The germline V gene has CDR1 MGHRA and CDR2 YSYEKL. CDR3 length: 15 residues. Trimming stripped 0 bases from V and 4 bases from J, with 12 bases between. CDR3 amino acids: CASSQDTGAIYGYTF. CDR3 DNA sequence: TGCGCCAGCAGCCAAGATACGGGAGCTATCTATGGCTACACCTTC.

The genes are TRBV2 and TRBJ1-4, with 8 positions matching TRBD1. CDR3 length: 14 amino acids. Germline V lookup: CDR1 SNHLY, CDR2 FYNNEI. Trimming cost V 6 bases and J 7 bases; bases outside gene matches: 7. The CDR3 reads CASRADRAGEKLFF. For the CDR3, the DNA is TGTGCCAGCAGGGCGGACAGGGCGGGTGAAAAACTGTTTTTT.

This chain connects TRBV7-9 to TRBJ2-1; 9 nucleotides match TRBD1. The CDR3 totals 17 residues. The V gene's germline CDR1 is SEHNR and CDR2 FQNEAQ (reference sequence). Trimming removed 5 bases from V and 0 bases from J; junction bases left unmatched: 8. In nucleotides, the CDR3 is TGTGCCAGCAGCCCAGCAAGACAGGGGGACTCCTACAATGAGCAGTTCTTC. Protein sequence: CASSPARQGDSYNEQFF.

The chain links TRBV27 to TRBJ1-1; D is unresolved. Looked up from germline, CDR1 is MNHEY and CDR2 is SMNVEV (reference sequence). Trimming stripped 6 bases from V and 1 base from J, with 3 bases between. CDR3 size: 11 residues. CDR3 DNA sequence: TGTGCCAGCAGGCGGAACACTGAAGCTTTCTTT. This gives the protein CASRRNTEAFF.